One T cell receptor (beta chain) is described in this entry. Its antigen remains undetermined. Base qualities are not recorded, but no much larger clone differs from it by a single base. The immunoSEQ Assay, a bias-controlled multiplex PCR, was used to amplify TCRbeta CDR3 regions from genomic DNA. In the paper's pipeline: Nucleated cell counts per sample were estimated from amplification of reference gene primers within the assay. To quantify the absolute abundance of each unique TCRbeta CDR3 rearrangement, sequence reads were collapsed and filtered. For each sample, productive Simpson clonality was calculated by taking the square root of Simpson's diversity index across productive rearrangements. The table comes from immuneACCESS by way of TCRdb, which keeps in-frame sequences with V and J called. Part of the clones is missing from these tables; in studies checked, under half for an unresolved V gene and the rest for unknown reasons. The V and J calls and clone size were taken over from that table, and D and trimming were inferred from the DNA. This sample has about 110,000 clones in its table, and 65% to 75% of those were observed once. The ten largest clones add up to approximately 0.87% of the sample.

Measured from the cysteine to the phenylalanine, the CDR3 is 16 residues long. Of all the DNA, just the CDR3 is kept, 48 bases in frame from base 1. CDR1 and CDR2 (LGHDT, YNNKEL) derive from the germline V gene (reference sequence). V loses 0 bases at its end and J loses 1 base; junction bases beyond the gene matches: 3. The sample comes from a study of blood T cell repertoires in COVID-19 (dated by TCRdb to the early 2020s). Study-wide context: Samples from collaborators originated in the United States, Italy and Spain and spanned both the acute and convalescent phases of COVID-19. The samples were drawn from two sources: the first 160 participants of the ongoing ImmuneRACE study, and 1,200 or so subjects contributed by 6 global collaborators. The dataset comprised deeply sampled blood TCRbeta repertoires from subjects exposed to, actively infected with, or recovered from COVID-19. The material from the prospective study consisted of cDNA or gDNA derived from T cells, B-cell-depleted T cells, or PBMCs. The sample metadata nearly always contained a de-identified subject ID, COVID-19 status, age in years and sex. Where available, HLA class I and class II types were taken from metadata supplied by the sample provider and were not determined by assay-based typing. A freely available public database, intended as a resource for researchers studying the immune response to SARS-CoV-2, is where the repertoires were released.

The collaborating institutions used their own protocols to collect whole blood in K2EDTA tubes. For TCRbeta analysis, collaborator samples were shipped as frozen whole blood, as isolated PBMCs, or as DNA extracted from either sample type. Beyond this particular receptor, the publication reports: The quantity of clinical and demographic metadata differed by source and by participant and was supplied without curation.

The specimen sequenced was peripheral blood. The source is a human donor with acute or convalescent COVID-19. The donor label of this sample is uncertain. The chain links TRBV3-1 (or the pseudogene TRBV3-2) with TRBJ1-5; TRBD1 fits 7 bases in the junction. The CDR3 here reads CASSQDTGESNQPQHF. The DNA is TGTGCCAGCAGCCAAGATACAGGGGAGAGCAATCAGCCCCAGCATTTT.